The 25 T cell receptor beta chains listed next were all sequenced from one sample in a study of T cell repertoires in cytomegalovirus infection. Which antigens these TCRs recognize remains unknown. TCRdb reprocessed the reads with MiXCR, giving one entry per CDR3 protein. The sample shows some 350,000 distinct CDR3 sequences, under 35% of them seen only once. This material consisted of cultured PBMCs, taken from culture after CMV antigen stimulation. Source of these receptors: a human donor in good health (CMV status not recorded). Some clones in this sample may be carry-over from other donors' samples.

V is TRBV2 and J is TRBJ1-5; no firm D call. Germline V gene sequence: CDR1 SNHLY, CDR2 FYNNEI. V was trimmed by 5 bases and J by 7 bases, leaving 12 bases between them. The CDR3 spans 13 residues. CDR3 loop: CASSLDPHQPQHF. In DNA form, the CDR3 reads TGTGCCAGCAGTCTAGACCCCCACCAGCCCCAGCATTTT. The full variable domain, its missing parts supplied by reference TRBV2 and TRBJ1-5, is EPEVTQTPSHQVTQMGQEVILRCVPISNHLYFYWYRQILGQKVEFLVSFYNNEISEKSEIFDDQFSVERPDGSNFTLKIRSTKLEDSAMYFCASSLDPHQPQHFGDGTRLSIL.

The rearrangement links TRBV27 to TRBJ2-1, with 8 positions matching TRBD1. The germline CDR1 and CDR2 sequences are MNHEY and SMNVEV (reference sequence). The CDR3 contains 14 residues. V dropped 3 bases and J dropped 8; count of bases not matched to a gene: 6. The CDR3 DNA follows: TGTGCCAGCAGTTTCCGGACAGGGAGGCATGAGCAGTTCTTC. This gives the protein CASSFRTGRHEQFF.

The J gene is TRBJ2-1, the V gene TRBV12-3 or TRBV12-4; TRBD2 aligns across 10 bases. The CDR3 length is 15 residues. The ends lost 4 bases at V and 3 bases at J; junction bases unmatched: 3. CDR3 coding DNA: TGTGCCAGCAGTTCAACTAGCGGGATCTACAATGAGCAGTTCTTC. This gives the protein CASSSTSGIYNEQFF.

This clonotype occurred a few times. The rearrangement joins TRBV12-3 or TRBV12-4 to TRBJ1-1; TRBD1 might be the D (6 bases). With 7 bases removed from V and 6 bases from J, the gap between germline ends came to 15 bases. CDR3 length: 13 residues. Written as DNA, the CDR3 is TGTGCCAGCACCAAGAACAGGGACTCTGAAGCTTTCTTT. This gives the protein CASTKNRDSEAFF.

The chain carries TRBV18 and TRBJ2-5; D not resolved. Germline V lookup: CDR1 KGHSH, CDR2 LQKENI. The V end was cut by 6 bases, the J end by 3 bases, with 11 bases between. This CDR3 has 13 amino acids. CDR3 region: CASSPSRKETQYF. In nucleotides, the CDR3 is TGTGCCAGCTCCCCCTCGAGGAAAGAGACCCAGTACTTC.

The table lists this clonotype with a few counts. This rearrangement joins TRBV12-3 or TRBV12-4 to TRBJ2-5, with a weak D call TRBD1 (6 bases). There are 13 residues in the CDR3. V was pared by 6 bases and J by 5 bases, with 13 bases between. The CDR3: CASSSGDSETQYF. In nucleotides, the CDR3 is TGTGCCAGCAGCTCAGGGGATTCGGAGACCCAGTACTTC.

This chain's CDR3 is CASSFGGRAQETQYF. The CDR3 nucleotides read TGTGCCAGCAGTTTTGGCGGCAGGGCCCAAGAGACCCAGTACTTC. The chain recombines TRBV12-3 or TRBV12-4 with TRBJ2-5, with TRBD1 as a possible D gene (5 bases). V was clipped by 3 bases and J by 1 base, with 12 bases between them. The CDR3 consists of 15 residues.

The table lists this clonotype with a few counts. This sequence joins TRBV7-9 and TRBJ2-7, with 9 nucleotides matching TRBD1. CDR1 is SEHNR and CDR2 is FQNEAQ in the germline V gene (reference sequence). The CDR3 has 15 amino acids. Trimming at V came to 4 bases and at J to 2 bases, leaving 6 bases not matched to a gene. The CDR3 nucleotides read TGTGCCAGCAGCTCCCGGGGACAGGGAGCCTACGAGCAGTACTTC. It codes for CASSSRGQGAYEQYF.

The chain is built from TRBV5-1 and TRBJ1-2, with TRBD1 matching 8 bases. Germline V gene lookup returns CDR1 SGHRS and CDR2 YFSETQ. This CDR3 has 13 amino acids. The V gene end was trimmed by 4 bases and the J gene end by 8 bases; junction bases not matched to a gene: 7. This chain's CDR3 is CASSDGQGTGYTF. In DNA, the CDR3 is TGCGCCAGCAGCGACGGACAGGGCACCGGCTACACCTTC.

This clonotype was seen a single time. The chain recombines TRBV5-4 with TRBJ2-3, with D possibly being TRBD1 or TRBD2 (5 bases each). Germline V gives CDR1 SGHNT, CDR2 YYREEE (reference sequence). Deletions cut 2 bases from V and 3 bases from J, with 13 bases between. The CDR3 is made up of 15 amino acids. CDR3 in amino acids: CASSFGPGRTDTQYF. DNA of the CDR3: TGTGCCAGCAGCTTCGGCCCGGGGCGAACAGATACGCAGTATTTT.

The sample holds a few counts of this clonotype. The chain has TRBV7-6 and TRBJ1-6, with D maybe TRBD1 (6 bases). Germline values: CDR1 SGHVS, CDR2 FNYEAQ. V was trimmed by 5 bases and J by 6 bases, leaving 14 bases between them. The CDR3 has 15 amino acids. CDR3 in amino acids: CASSLEGGLNSPLHF. CDR3 in DNA: TGTGCCAGCAGCCTCGAAGGGGGACTTAATTCACCCCTCCACTTT.

This clonotype was detected a few times. The CDR3 DNA is TGTGCCAGCACCGCGATGACAGGGGGCAACATGAACACTGAAGCTTTCTTT. Protein product: CASTAMTGGNMNTEAFF. The gene calls are TRBV3-1 and TRBJ1-1, with 10 bases fitting TRBD1. The CDR3 spans 17 residues. CDR1 and CDR2 from the germline V gene are LGHDT and YNNKEL (reference sequence). Trimming took 7 bases from V and 0 from J; bases not matched to a gene: 11.

This rearrangement joins TRBV7-3 to TRBJ2-7, with 8 nucleotides matching TRBD2. V was clipped by 4 bases and J by 3 bases; unmatched bases: 11. CDR3 length: 16 residues. CDR1 SGHTA and CDR2 FQGTGA come from the germline V gene. CDR3 DNA: TGTGCCAGCAGCTGTTCTTGCGGGGGGATCTTCTACGAGCAGTACTTC. This translates into CASSCSCGGIFYEQYF.

The J gene is TRBJ2-1, the V gene TRBV7-4, with 10 bases lining up with TRBD1. V shed 5 bases, J shed 10 bases, and the junction held 11 bases outside the gene matches. The CDR3 contains 15 residues. The germline CDR1 and CDR2 sequences are SGHVT and SQSDAQ. The CDR3 region is CASSPGTGEQWEQFF. CDR3 nucleotide sequence: TGTGCCAGCAGCCCCGGGACAGGGGAACAATGGGAGCAGTTCTTC.

This chain joins TRBV27 and TRBJ2-7; no definite D call. The ends were cut back, 5 bases at V and 8 bases at J, with 16 bases in the middle. Per the germline V gene, CDR1 is MNHEY and CDR2 is SMNVEV (reference sequence). This CDR3 is 13 amino acids long. CDR3 sequence: CASSPRKGRKQYF. DNA of the CDR3: TGTGCCAGCAGTCCAAGGAAGGGTCGGAAGCAGTACTTC.

Only a few counts were recorded for this clonotype. The gene calls are TRBV29-1 and TRBJ1-1; TRBD1 agrees at 8 bases. Germline V gene lookup returns CDR1 SQVTM and CDR2 ANQGSEA. Trimming cost V 6 bases and J 0 bases; bases outside gene matches: 3. This CDR3 has 13 amino acids. The CDR3 coding sequence is TGCAGCGTGGACAGGGCTGTGAACACTGAAGCTTTCTTT. Protein sequence: CSVDRAVNTEAFF.

This sequence joins TRBV12-3 or TRBV12-4 and TRBJ2-7; a weak D match, TRBD1 (6 bases). The V and J ends lost 0 bases and 2 bases respectively, with 11 bases between them. This CDR3 is 15 amino acids long. The CDR3: CASSLAPGEPYEQYF. In DNA, the CDR3 is TGTGCCAGCAGTTTAGCCCCAGGGGAACCCTACGAGCAGTACTTC.

This chain connects TRBV7-9 to TRBJ2-1, with D perhaps matching TRBD2 (6 bases). This CDR3 comprises 15 residues. Germline CDR1 and CDR2: SEHNR and FQNEAQ (reference sequence). V was pared by 6 bases and J by 8 bases, with 20 bases between. The CDR3 loop is CASRVGTSSLDEQFF. The CDR3 bases are TGTGCCAGCAGGGTTGGGACTTCGTCCCTCGATGAGCAGTTCTTC. Full variable domain (remainder filled in from reference TRBV7-9 and TRBJ2-1): DTGVSQNPRHKITKRGQNVTFRCDPISEHNRLYWYRQTLGQGPEFLTYFQNEAQLEKSRLLSDRFSAERPKGSFSTLEIQRTEQGDSAMYLCASRVGTSSLDEQFFGPGTRLTVL.

The chain employs TRBV12-3 or TRBV12-4 and TRBJ1-5; 7 nucleotides align to TRBD1. The CDR3 sequence is 15 residues long. V lost 5 bases to trimming and J lost 7 bases; unmatched junction nucleotides: 11. CDR3 nucleotides: TGTGCCAGCAGTCGAAGGACCCAGGGGGGGCAGCCCCAGCATTTT. Its translation: CASSRRTQGGQPQHF.

The genes are TRBV6-1 and TRBJ1-2, with D perhaps TRBD1 (6 bases). V was shortened by 6 bases and J by 3 bases, with 17 bases between the two germline ends. The germline CDR1 and CDR2 sequences are MNHNS and SASEGT. The CDR3 sequence is 15 residues long. The CDR3 loop is CASSSDQGMDYGYTF. For the CDR3, the DNA is TGTGCCAGCAGCTCCGATCAGGGGATGGACTATGGCTACACCTTC.

V usage is TRBV12-5 and J usage is TRBJ1-1, with D maybe TRBD1 (5 bases). V was pared by 5 bases and J by 1 base, with 14 bases between. This CDR3 contains 15 residues. Germline V gives CDR1 LGHNT, CDR2 FRNRAP. The CDR3 DNA reads as TGTGCTAGTGGTCCACAAACCGGGACGAACACTGAAGCTTTCTTT. This codes for CASGPQTGTNTEAFF.

The chain is built from TRBV7-8 and TRBJ2-1; no clear D. Germline CDR1 SGHVS, CDR2 FQNEAQ. The V gene lost 2 bases and the J gene lost 1 base, with 15 bases spanning the gap. This CDR3 comprises 17 residues. The CDR3 reads CASSLPVSETSYNEQFF. CDR3 coding DNA: TGTGCCAGCAGCTTACCTGTGAGTGAGACGTCCTACAATGAGCAGTTCTTC.

The chain is built from TRBV12-3 or TRBV12-4 and TRBJ1-1, with 8 nucleotides matching TRBD1. The CDR3 contains 16 residues. Trimming took 6 bases from V and 5 from J; bases not matched to a gene: 14. As DNA, the CDR3 is TGTGCCAGCAGCCGGACATCAGGGGGCAGGGGGACTGAAGCTTTCTTT. This codes for CASSRTSGGRGTEAFF.

Only a few counts were recorded for this clonotype. The chain uses TRBV7-6 and TRBJ2-1; the D gene could be TRBD1 or TRBD2 (6 bases each). CDR1 SGHVS and CDR2 FNYEAQ come from the germline V gene. Trimming took 1 base from V and 7 from J, leaving 14 bases between them. This CDR3 spans 15 amino acids. The CDR3 region is CASSLVRGLRNEQFF. Written as DNA, the CDR3 is TGTGCCAGCAGCTTAGTCAGGGGACTCCGGAATGAGCAGTTCTTC.

CDR3 sequence (DNA): TGTGCCAGTAGTATACTGGGGCCGCAGAACACTGAAGCTTTCTTT. It encodes CASSILGPQNTEAFF. The rearrangement joins TRBV19 to TRBJ1-1; possible D gene TRBD1, 5 bases. CDR3 length: 15 amino acids. V lost 2 bases and J lost 1, with 11 bases in between. Germline values: CDR1 LNHDA, CDR2 SQIVND (reference sequence).